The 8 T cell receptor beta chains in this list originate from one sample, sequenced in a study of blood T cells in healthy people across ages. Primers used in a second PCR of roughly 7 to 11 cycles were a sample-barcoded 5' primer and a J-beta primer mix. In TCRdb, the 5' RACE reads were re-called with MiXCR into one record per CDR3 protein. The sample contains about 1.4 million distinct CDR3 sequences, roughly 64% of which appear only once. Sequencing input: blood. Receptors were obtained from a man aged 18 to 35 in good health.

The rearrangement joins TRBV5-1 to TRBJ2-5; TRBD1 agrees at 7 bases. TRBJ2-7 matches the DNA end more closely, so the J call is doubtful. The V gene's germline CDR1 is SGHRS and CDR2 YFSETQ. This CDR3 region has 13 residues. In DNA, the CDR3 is TGCGCCAGCACGCCTGACAGGGTCGACGAGCAGTACTTC. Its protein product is CASTPDRVDEQYF.

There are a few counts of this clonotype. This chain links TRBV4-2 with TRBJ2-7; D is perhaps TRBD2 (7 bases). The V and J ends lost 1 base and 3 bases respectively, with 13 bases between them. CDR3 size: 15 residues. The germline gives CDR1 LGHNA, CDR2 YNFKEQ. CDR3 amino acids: CASSQVGGLYYEQYF. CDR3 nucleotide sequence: TGTGCCAGCAGCCAAGTAGGGGGACTATACTACGAGCAGTACTTC.

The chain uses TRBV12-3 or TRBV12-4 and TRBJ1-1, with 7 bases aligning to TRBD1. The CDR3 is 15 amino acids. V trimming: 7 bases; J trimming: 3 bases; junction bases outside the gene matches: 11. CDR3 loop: CASIPRTGRDTEAFF. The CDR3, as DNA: TGTGCCAGCATCCCTCGGACAGGTCGGGACACTGAAGCTTTCTTT.

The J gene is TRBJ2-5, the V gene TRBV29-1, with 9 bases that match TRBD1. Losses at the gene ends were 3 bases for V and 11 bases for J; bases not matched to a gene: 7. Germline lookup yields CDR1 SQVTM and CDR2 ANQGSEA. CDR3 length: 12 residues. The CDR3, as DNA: TGCAGCGTTGATGGGACAGGGTTGTTGCAGTACTTC. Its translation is CSVDGTGLLQYF.

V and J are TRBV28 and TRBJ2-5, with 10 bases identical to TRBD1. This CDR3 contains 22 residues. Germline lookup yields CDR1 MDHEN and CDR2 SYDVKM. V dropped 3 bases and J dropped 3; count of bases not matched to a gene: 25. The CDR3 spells CASSFPGTGVEFSRLGKETQYF. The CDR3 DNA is TGTGCCAGCAGTTTCCCCGGGACAGGGGTTGAATTTTCCCGGCTTGGAAAAGAGACCCAGTACTTC.

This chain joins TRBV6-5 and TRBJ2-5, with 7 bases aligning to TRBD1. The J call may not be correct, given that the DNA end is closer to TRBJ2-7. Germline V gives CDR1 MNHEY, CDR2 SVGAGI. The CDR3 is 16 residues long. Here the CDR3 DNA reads TGTGCCAGCAGTTCCAACCTACAGGGGATGCGCCCCGAGCAGTACTTC. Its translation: CASSSNLQGMRPEQYF.

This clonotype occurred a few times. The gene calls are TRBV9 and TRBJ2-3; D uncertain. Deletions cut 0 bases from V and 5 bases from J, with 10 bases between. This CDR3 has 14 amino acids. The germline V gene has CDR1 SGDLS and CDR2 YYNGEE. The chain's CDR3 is CASSVATWGDTQYF. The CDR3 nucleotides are TGTGCCAGCAGCGTAGCTACTTGGGGAGATACGCAGTATTTT.

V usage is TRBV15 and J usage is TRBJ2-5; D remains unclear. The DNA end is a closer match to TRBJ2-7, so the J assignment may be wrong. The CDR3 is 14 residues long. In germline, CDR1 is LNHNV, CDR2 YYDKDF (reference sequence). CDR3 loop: CATSRDRLADEQYF. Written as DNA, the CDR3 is TGTGCCACCAGCAGAGATAGGTTAGCAGACGAGCAGTACTTC.